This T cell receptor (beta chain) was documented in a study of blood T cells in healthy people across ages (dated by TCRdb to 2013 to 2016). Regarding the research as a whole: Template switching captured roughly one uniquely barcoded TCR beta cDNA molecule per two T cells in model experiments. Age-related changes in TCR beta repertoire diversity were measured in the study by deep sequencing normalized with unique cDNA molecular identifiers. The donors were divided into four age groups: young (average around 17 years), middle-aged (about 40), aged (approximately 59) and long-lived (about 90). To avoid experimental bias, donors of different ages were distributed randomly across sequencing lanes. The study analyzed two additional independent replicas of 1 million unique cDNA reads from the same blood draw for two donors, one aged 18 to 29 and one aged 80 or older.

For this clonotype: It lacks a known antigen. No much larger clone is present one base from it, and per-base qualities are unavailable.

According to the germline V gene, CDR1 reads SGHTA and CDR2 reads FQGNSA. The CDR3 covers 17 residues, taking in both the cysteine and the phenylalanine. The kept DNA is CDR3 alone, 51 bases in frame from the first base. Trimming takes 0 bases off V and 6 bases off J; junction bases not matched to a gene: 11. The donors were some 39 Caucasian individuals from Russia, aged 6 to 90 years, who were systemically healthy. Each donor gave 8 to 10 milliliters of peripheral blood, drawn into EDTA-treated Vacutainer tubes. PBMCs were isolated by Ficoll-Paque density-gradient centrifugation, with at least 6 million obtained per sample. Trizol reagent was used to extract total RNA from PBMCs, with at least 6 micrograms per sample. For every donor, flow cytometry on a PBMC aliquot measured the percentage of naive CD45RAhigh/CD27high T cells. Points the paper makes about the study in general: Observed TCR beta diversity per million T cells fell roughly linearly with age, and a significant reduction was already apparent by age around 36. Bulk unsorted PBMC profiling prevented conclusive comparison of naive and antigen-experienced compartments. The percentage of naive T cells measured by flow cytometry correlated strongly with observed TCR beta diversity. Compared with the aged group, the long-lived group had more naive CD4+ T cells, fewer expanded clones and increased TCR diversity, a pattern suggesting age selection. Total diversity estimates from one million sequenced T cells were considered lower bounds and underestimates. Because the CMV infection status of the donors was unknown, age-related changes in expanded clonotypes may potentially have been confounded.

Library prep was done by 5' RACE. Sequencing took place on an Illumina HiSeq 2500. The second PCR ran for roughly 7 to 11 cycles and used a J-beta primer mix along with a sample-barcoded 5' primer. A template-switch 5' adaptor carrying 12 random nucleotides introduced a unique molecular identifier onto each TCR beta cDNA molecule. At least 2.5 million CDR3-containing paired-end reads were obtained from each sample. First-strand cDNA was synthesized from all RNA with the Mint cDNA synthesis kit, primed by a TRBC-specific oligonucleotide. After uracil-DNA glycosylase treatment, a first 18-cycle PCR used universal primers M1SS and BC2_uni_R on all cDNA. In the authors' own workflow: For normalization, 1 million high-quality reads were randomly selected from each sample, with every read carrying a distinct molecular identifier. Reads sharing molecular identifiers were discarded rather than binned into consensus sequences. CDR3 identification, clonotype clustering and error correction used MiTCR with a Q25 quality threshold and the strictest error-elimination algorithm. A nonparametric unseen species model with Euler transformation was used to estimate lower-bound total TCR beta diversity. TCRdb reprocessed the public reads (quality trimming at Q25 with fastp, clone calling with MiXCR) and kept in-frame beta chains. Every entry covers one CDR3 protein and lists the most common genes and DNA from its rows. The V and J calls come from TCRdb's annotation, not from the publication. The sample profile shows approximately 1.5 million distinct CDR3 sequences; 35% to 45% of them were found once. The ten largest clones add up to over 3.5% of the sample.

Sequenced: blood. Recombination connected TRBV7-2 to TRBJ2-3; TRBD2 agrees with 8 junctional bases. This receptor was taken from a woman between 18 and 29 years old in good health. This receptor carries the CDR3 CASSLAASGRVGDTQYF. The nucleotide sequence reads TGTGCCAGCAGCTTAGCGGCTAGCGGGCGAGTCGGGGATACGCAGTATTTT. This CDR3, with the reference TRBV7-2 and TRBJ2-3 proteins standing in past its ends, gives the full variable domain GAGVSQSPSNKVTEKGKDVELRCDPISGHTALYWYRQSLGQGLEFLIYFQGNSAPDKSGLPSDRFSAERTGGSVSTLTIQRTQQEDSAVYLCASSLAASGRVGDTQYFGPGTRLTVL.